The 9 T cell receptor beta chains reported below all come from one sample, sequenced in a study of cytomegalovirus exposure and HLA in healthy donors. PCR amplification relied on 60 Vbeta primers (plus 13 Jbeta primers). Measured with immunoSEQ multiplex PCR; TCRdb has only the in-frame clones, and not every one. The sample holds 95,000 to 150,000 clones, roughly 85% seen once. The sample consisted of PBMCs. The receptors were sampled from a woman between 40 and 50 years old in good health and CMV-seropositive.

This clone appeared once. At one end, the junction sequence differs from germline, possibly due to a read error. This rearrangement joins TRBV7-9 to TRBJ1-3, with D possibly being TRBD1 (5 bases). Germline loops: CDR1 SEHNR, CDR2 FQNEAQ (reference sequence). The length of the CDR3 is 15 residues. The CDR3 DNA sequence: TGTTCCAGCAGCTTGGAGGGGAGAAGTGGAAACACCATATATTTT. Protein sequence: CSSSLEGRSGNTIYF.

The chain carries TRBV19 and TRBJ1-2, with D maybe TRBD1 (6 bases). Trimming took off 5 bases at V and 5 bases at J, with 18 bases between the two ends. Per the germline V gene, CDR1 is LNHDA and CDR2 is SQIVND (reference sequence). The CDR3 length is 15 residues. CDR3 sequence (DNA): TGTGCCAGTAGTCCCCGTCCGACAGGACTTTATGGCTACACCTTC. The encoded protein is CASSPRPTGLYGYTF. Combining the CDR3 with reference TRBV19 and TRBJ1-2 gives the whole variable domain DGGITQSPKYLFRKEGQNVTLSCEQNLNHDAMYWYRQDPGQGLRLIYYSQIVNDFQKGDIAEGYSVSREKKESFPLTVTSAQKNPTAFYLCASSPRPTGLYGYTFGSGTRLTVV.

The chain combines TRBV19 with TRBJ1-2, with TRBD1 identical over 7 bases. V shed 7 bases and J 8 bases; nucleotides not matched to a gene: 7. The germline CDR1 and CDR2 sequences are LNHDA and SQIVND (reference sequence). This CDR3 region has 12 residues. The CDR3 region has the DNA TGTGCCAGTACAACAGGGGACTGGGGCTACACCTTC. Its protein is CASTTGDWGYTF.

This clone has a single count. The chain joins TRBV15 to TRBJ2-7; TRBD2 is a possible D gene (6 bases). Germline lookup yields CDR1 LNHNV and CDR2 YYDKDF (reference sequence). The CDR3 runs 15 residues. V was pared by 1 base and J by 6 bases, with 16 bases between. The CDR3 loop reads CATSRGGGEGFEQYF. CDR3 nucleotides: TGTGCCACCAGCAGAGGAGGAGGGGAAGGGTTCGAGCAGTACTTC.

This sequence joins TRBV19 and TRBJ2-5; D perhaps matches TRBD2 (5 bases). This CDR3 has 12 amino acids. Germline lookup yields CDR1 LNHDA and CDR2 SQIVND (reference sequence). The germline V and J ends were trimmed by 7 bases and 11 bases, with 17 bases remaining between them. The CDR3 sequence is CASTAGGGEQYF. The DNA for the CDR3 is TGTGCCAGTACCGCCGGTGGAGGAGAGCAGTACTTC.

The chain links TRBV7-8 to TRBJ1-2, with TRBD1 as a possible D gene (5 bases). This CDR3 has 14 residues. Germline CDR1 reads SGHVS; CDR2 reads FQNEAQ. The ends were cut back, 3 bases at V and 4 bases at J, with 12 bases in the middle. CDR3 nucleotide sequence: TGTGCCAGCAGCTTGGCAGGGTACGGCTATGGCTACACCTTC. Its translation is CASSLAGYGYGYTF.

There are a few counts of this clone. The rearrangement uses TRBV6-5 and TRBJ2-1; TRBD1 matches at 8 bases. The germline gives CDR1 MNHEY, CDR2 SVGAGI. Trimming removed 6 bases from V and 7 bases from J; junction bases left unmatched: 2. This CDR3 has 12 amino acids. The DNA of the CDR3 is TGTGCCAGCAGCCGGACAGGGAATGAGCAGTTCTTC. Its protein is CASSRTGNEQFF.

V usage is TRBV7-3 and J usage is TRBJ2-1; D is possibly TRBD2 (5 bases). This CDR3 spans 15 amino acids. V was clipped by 6 bases and J by 4 bases, with 16 bases between them. Germline values: CDR1 SGHTA, CDR2 FQGTGA. The CDR3 protein is CASSHGGAAYNEQFF. CDR3 nucleotides: TGTGCCAGCAGTCATGGAGGAGCGGCATACAATGAGCAGTTCTTC.

The gene calls are TRBV9 and TRBJ2-3; possibly TRBD2 for D (5 bases). This CDR3 comprises 16 residues. Germline CDR1 is SGDLS and CDR2 is YYNGEE. Trimming pared 2 bases from V and 2 bases from J, leaving 15 bases between. In DNA, the CDR3 is TGTGCCAGCAGCGTGGAGGTCCTATCCTACACAGATACGCAGTATTTT. Residues: CASSVEVLSYTDTQYF.